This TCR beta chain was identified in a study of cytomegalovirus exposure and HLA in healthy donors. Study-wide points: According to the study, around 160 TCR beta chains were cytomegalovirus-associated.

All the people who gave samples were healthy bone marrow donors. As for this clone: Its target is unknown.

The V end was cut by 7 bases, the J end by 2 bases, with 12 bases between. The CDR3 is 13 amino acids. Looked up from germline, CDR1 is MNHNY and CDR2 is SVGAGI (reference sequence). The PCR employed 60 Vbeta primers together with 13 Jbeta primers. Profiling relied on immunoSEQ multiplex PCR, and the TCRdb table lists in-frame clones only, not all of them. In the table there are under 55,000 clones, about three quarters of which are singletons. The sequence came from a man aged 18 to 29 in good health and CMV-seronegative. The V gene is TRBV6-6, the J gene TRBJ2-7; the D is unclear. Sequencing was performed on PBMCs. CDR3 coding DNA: TGTGCCAGCACCCCTGGCAGGACCTACGAGCAGTACTTC. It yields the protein CASTPGRTYEQYF.